These 25 T cell receptor beta chains came from one sample sequenced in a study of cytomegalovirus exposure and HLA in healthy donors. PCR employed 60 Vbeta and 13 Jbeta primers. Assay: immunoSEQ multiplex PCR; the TCRdb copy retains only in-frame clones and omits some. The sample holds 90,000 to 120,000 clones, 75% to 80% seen once. The sequenced material came from PBMCs. These receptors originate from a man between 60 and 70 years old in good health and CMV-seropositive.

This clone was detected only once. The chain combines TRBV5-4 with TRBJ2-1, with D perhaps matching TRBD1 (5 bases). Germline lookup yields CDR1 SGHNT and CDR2 YYREEE (reference sequence). The V gene lost 0 bases and the J gene lost 3 bases, with 10 bases spanning the gap. The length of the CDR3 is 15 residues. The CDR3 here is CASSLVGRVYNEQFF. The CDR3 DNA sequence: TGTGCCAGCAGCTTGGTTGGCAGGGTCTACAATGAGCAGTTCTTC.

The rearrangement joins TRBV7-7 to TRBJ2-2; the match to TRBD1 covers 11 bases. CDR3 size: 15 residues. Trimming cost V 5 bases and J 4 bases; bases outside gene matches: 3. Germline V gives CDR1 SSHAT, CDR2 FNYEAQ (reference sequence). CDR3 loop: CASSVGTGGTGELFF. The CDR3 DNA is TGTGCCAGCAGCGTAGGGACAGGGGGCACCGGGGAGCTGTTTTTT.

The chain has TRBV6-6 and TRBJ2-5; 9 nucleotides agree with TRBD2. Unmatched junction bases numbered 13, after V lost 6 bases and J lost 5 bases. The CDR3 has 16 residues. Germline CDR1 reads MNHNY; CDR2 reads SVGAGI (reference sequence). The CDR3, as DNA: TGTGCCAGCAGGGCCGGGGCGGGGGGGCCGGGGGAGACCCAGTACTTC. Translation: CASRAGAGGPGETQYF.

V is TRBV2 and J is TRBJ2-7; TRBD1 agrees at 9 bases. The CDR3 extends over 13 amino acids. Germline CDR1 SNHLY, CDR2 FYNNEI. V lost 6 bases, J lost 7 bases, and 7 bases stayed unmatched. CDR3 residues: CASRGTGPVEQYF. DNA for the CDR3: TGTGCCAGCAGGGGGACAGGGCCGGTTGAGCAGTACTTC.

The chain couples TRBV2 to TRBJ2-5; 11 bases line up with TRBD1. The J call may be wrong; the DNA end is better matched by TRBJ2-7. The CDR3 has 14 residues. Germline CDR1 and CDR2: SNHLY and FYNNEI. In DNA form, the CDR3 reads TGTGCCAGCAGCGGGACAGGGGGAGTCTACGAGCAGTACTTC. Translating gives CASSGTGGVYEQYF.

Notes on this clone: Germline and junction disagree at one end, which may indicate a read error. The sample holds other DNA sequences that translate to the same CDR3. This chain links TRBV5-4 with TRBJ2-1; TRBD1 matches 9 bases. This CDR3 is built from 15 residues. Per germline, CDR1 SGHNT and CDR2 YYREEE (reference sequence). CDR3 residues: CASSSTGGAGNEQFF. In DNA, the CDR3 is TGCGCCAGCAGCAGCACAGGGGGCGCAGGCAATGAGCAGTTCTTC.

V gene TRBV5-1 combines with J gene TRBJ1-6; 11 bases are shared with TRBD1. Germline CDR1 reads SGHRS; CDR2 reads YFSETQ. V dropped 3 bases and J dropped 8; count of bases not matched to a gene: 4. The length of the CDR3 is 15 residues. In DNA, the CDR3 is TGCGCCAGCAGCTGGACAGGGGGCCGAGATTCACCCCTCCACTTT. Amino acids: CASSWTGGRDSPLHF.

The CDR3 DNA follows: TGTGCCACGTCCAGGATCCCCTACGAGCAGTACTTC. It yields the protein CATSRIPYEQYF. This sequence joins TRBV19 and TRBJ2-7, with D unclear. The CDR3 spans 12 residues. Deletions cut 10 bases from V and 2 bases from J, with 12 bases between. CDR1 is LNHDA and CDR2 is SQIVND in the germline V gene (reference sequence).

This chain joins TRBV19 and TRBJ1-1; D gene uncertain. CDR3 size: 14 residues. V gave up 3 bases and J gave up 1 base, with 9 bases separating them. The germline V gene encodes CDR1 LNHDA and CDR2 SQIVND (reference sequence). CDR3 coding DNA: TGTGCCAGTAGTATCATTAGACAGAACACTGAAGCTTTCTTT. Protein sequence: CASSIIRQNTEAFF.

CDR3 sequence reads: CASSYSQALLLNGYTF. CDR3 nucleotides: TGTGCCAGCAGTTACTCGCAGGCACTCCTGCTTAATGGCTACACCTTC. This chain connects TRBV6-5 to TRBJ1-2; D is unresolved. CDR3 length: 16 residues. Germline V gene lookup returns CDR1 MNHEY and CDR2 SVGAGI. The V gene lost 0 bases and the J gene lost 6 bases, with 17 bases spanning the gap.

This sequence joins TRBV7-9 and TRBJ2-2, with 8 bases aligning to TRBD1. Per the germline V gene, CDR1 is SEHNR and CDR2 is FQNEAQ (reference sequence). Trimming at V came to 5 bases and at J to 0 bases, leaving 14 bases not matched to a gene. The CDR3 covers 19 residues. CDR3 sequence (DNA): TGTGCCAGCAGCCCCGGACTGGACAGGGCAGGTTCGAACACCGGGGAGCTGTTTTTT. Translated: CASSPGLDRAGSNTGELFF.

This clone was found a few times. The chain employs TRBV7-9 and TRBJ2-5, with 9 positions matching TRBD1. This CDR3 has 14 amino acids. V trimming: 5 bases; J trimming: 4 bases; junction bases outside the gene matches: 5. The germline V gene has CDR1 SEHNR and CDR2 FQNEAQ (reference sequence). CDR3 protein: CASSLGQGTETQYF. In nucleotides, the CDR3 is TGTGCCAGCAGCCTGGGACAGGGAACAGAGACCCAGTACTTC.

Turning to this clone: Other DNA sequences in this sample translate to the same CDR3. This chain uses TRBV5-4 with TRBJ2-5; 7 nucleotides line up with TRBD2. CDR3 size: 15 residues. The J segment lost 3 bases and the V segment lost 4 bases, leaving 9 bases of the junction unmatched. Germline-derived CDR1 and CDR2 are SGHNT and YYREEE (reference sequence). This CDR3 is CASSRGGLSEETQYF. CDR3 DNA: TGTGCCAGCAGCCGCGGGGGACTAAGTGAAGAGACCCAGTACTTC.

A remark on this clone: One junction end disagrees with the germline gene, perhaps due to a read error. The CDR3 loop is CSSSAPGQGASGYTF. DNA of the CDR3: TGTTCCAGCAGCGCGCCGGGACAGGGGGCCAGTGGCTACACCTTC. This chain links TRBV7-9 with TRBJ1-2; 12 bases match TRBD1. Germline CDR1 and CDR2: SEHNR and FQNEAQ (reference sequence). The CDR3 runs to 15 residues.

This sequence joins TRBV7-8 and TRBJ2-1; TRBD1 matches at 9 bases. This CDR3 is 14 amino acids long. The V and J ends lost 5 bases and 6 bases, in that order; junction bases with no gene match: 5. Looked up from germline, CDR1 is SGHVS and CDR2 is FQNEAQ. CDR3: CASSPRTGANEQFF. CDR3 sequence (DNA): TGTGCCAGCAGCCCTAGGACAGGGGCCAATGAGCAGTTCTTC.

This chain links TRBV7-2 with TRBJ1-1; possible D gene TRBD1, 5 bases. V lost 2 bases and J 8 bases, leaving 12 bases between the germline ends. The length of the CDR3 is 13 residues. Germline V gene data show CDR1 as SGHTA and CDR2 as FQGNSA. Written as DNA, the CDR3 is TGTGCCAGCAGCTTAAGGCTTCAGGGCGAAGCTTTCTTT. Residues: CASSLRLQGEAFF. Full variable domain (missing parts from reference TRBV7-2 and TRBJ1-1): GAGVSQSPSNKVTEKGKDVELRCDPISGHTALYWYRQSLGQGLEFLIYFQGNSAPDKSGLPSDRFSAERTGGSVSTLTIQRTQQEDSAVYLCASSLRLQGEAFFGQGTRLTVV.

Of note for this clone: One end of the junction varies from germline; a read error may be responsible. The rearrangement joins TRBV13 to TRBJ2-3, with 10 bases identical to TRBD2. Germline-derived CDR1 and CDR2 are PRHDT and FYEKMQ (reference sequence). There are 16 residues in the CDR3. CDR3 DNA sequence: TGTGTCAGCAGCCTCTCGGGTAGCGGGGGGCTAGATACGCAGTATTTT. Protein product: CVSSLSGSGGLDTQYF.

This clone was counted only a few times. The chain has TRBV10-1 and TRBJ1-4; TRBD1 agrees at 11 bases. Germline CDR1 is WNHNN and CDR2 is SYGVQD (reference sequence). The CDR3 is 14 amino acids. The junction had 5 bases not matched to a gene; V was cut back by 6 bases and J by 8 bases. The CDR3 coding sequence is TGCGCCAGCAGCCCCGGGACAGGGGGAGAAAAACTGTTTTTT. This encodes CASSPGTGGEKLFF.

The V call is TRBV11-1, the J call TRBJ2-2; TRBD2 matches 7 bases. The V gene's germline CDR1 is SGHAT and CDR2 FQDESV (reference sequence). The J segment lost 1 base and the V segment lost 5 bases, leaving 7 bases of the junction unmatched. This CDR3 is built from 16 residues. The DNA of the CDR3 is TGTGCCAGCAGCAAGGGACTATCGCTGAACACCGGGGAGCTGTTTTTT. Residues: CASSKGLSLNTGELFF.

The V gene is TRBV28, the J gene TRBJ2-3, with 7 bases lining up with TRBD1. Germline values: CDR1 MDHEN, CDR2 SYDVKM. V lost 6 bases and J lost 4; bases outside the gene matches: 10. The CDR3 runs 15 residues. This CDR3 reads CASRPSDRAADTQYF. CDR3 DNA: TGTGCCAGCAGACCGTCTGACAGGGCAGCAGATACGCAGTATTTT.

V and J are TRBV5-1 and TRBJ1-1; D perhaps matches TRBD1 (6 bases). The CDR3 is 13 residues long. Trimming left V 7 bases short and J 4 bases short, with 14 bases between. Germline CDR1 SGHRS, CDR2 YFSETQ. DNA of the CDR3: TGCGCCAGCGTCTTGGGGGCCGGCACTGAAGCTTTCTTT. The encoded protein is CASVLGAGTEAFF.

In the case of this clone: The sample has other DNA sequences that encode this CDR3 too. The V call is TRBV4-3, the J call TRBJ2-7, with 8 bases lining up with TRBD1. This CDR3 comprises 15 residues. CDR1 is LGHNA, CDR2 YSLEER, per germline. V was pared by 5 bases and J by 5 bases, with 11 bases of the junction left unmatched. CDR3 sequence reads: CASSNTGQARNEQYF. The DNA for the CDR3 is TGCGCCAGCAGCAATACGGGACAGGCCCGTAACGAGCAGTACTTC.

The CDR3 DNA reads as TGCGCCAGCAGCCAGATTCACGGGAGCTCCTATAATTCACCCCTCCACTTT. It is translated as CASSQIHGSSYNSPLHF. V and J are TRBV4-3 and TRBJ1-6; D is undetermined. The CDR3 contains 17 residues. V lost 3 bases and J 0 bases, leaving 12 bases between the germline ends. CDR1 is LGHNA and CDR2 is YSLEER in the germline V gene.

The chain employs TRBV28 and TRBJ2-5; TRBD2 matches 9 bases. V shed 2 bases, J shed 11 bases, and the junction held 6 bases outside the gene matches. The CDR3 has 13 residues. Germline CDR1 is MDHEN and CDR2 is SYDVKM. The CDR3 spells CASSLGLAGIQYF. DNA for the CDR3: TGTGCCAGCAGTTTAGGGCTAGCGGGGATTCAGTACTTC.

The chain combines TRBV19 with TRBJ1-5, with TRBD1 identical over 9 bases. With 7 bases clipped from V and 7 bases from J, the junction kept 11 bases outside the gene matches. Germline CDR1 is LNHDA and CDR2 is SQIVND (reference sequence). The length of the CDR3 is 15 residues. The DNA for the CDR3 is TGTGCCAGTACACTACTACAGGGGGCAGGCCAGCCCCAGCATTTT. Protein product: CASTLLQGAGQPQHF.